The 21 T cell receptor beta chains below were found in one sample sequenced in a study of T-cell memory formation after mild COVID-19. TCRdb re-analysed the 5' RACE reads in MiXCR, keeping a single row per CDR3 protein. This table holds 450,000 to 700,000 distinct CDR3 sequences, around 17% found once. The sample taken for sequencing was PBMCs or a T cell subset sorted from them (not recorded which). These TCRs come from an adult woman who had mild COVID-19 (a few samples of this study predate the infection). Cell type and time point are not known.

This rearrangement joins TRBV6-1 to TRBJ1-4; the D gene is possibly TRBD1 (6 bases). Trimming took off 2 bases at V and 7 bases at J, with 11 bases between the two ends. The germline V gene has CDR1 MNHNS and CDR2 SASEGT. The CDR3 is 14 amino acids. Written as DNA, the CDR3 is TGTGCCAGCAGTGAACGAGGGGGAGGTGAAAAACTGTTTTTT. Amino acids: CASSERGGGEKLFF.

This chain links TRBV6-6 with TRBJ2-7, with D hard to call. Between the trimmed V and J ends, which lost 2 bases and 5 bases, there was a span of 19 bases. The germline V gene has CDR1 MNHNY and CDR2 SVGAGI (reference sequence). This CDR3 contains 16 residues. This chain's CDR3 is CASSYPNGPLGHEQYF. The DNA of the CDR3 is TGTGCCAGCAGTTACCCTAACGGGCCCCTAGGCCACGAGCAGTACTTC.

The chain employs TRBV12-3 or TRBV12-4 and TRBJ1-6; tentative D call: TRBD1 (6 bases). V gave up 2 bases and J gave up 7 bases, with 12 bases separating them. The CDR3 runs to 15 residues. CDR3 nucleotide sequence: TGTGCCAGCAGTTTAAGGGGGGCAGGCAATTCACCCCTCCACTTT. Protein sequence: CASSLRGAGNSPLHF.

The chain carries TRBV12-3 or TRBV12-4 and TRBJ1-2; TRBD1 matches 12 bases. The CDR3 totals 17 residues. The V and J ends lost 5 bases and 6 bases, in that order; junction bases with no gene match: 13. The chain's CDR3 is CASSVRDRGPYSDGYTF. CDR3 DNA: TGTGCCAGCAGTGTCCGGGACAGGGGGCCTTACTCAGATGGCTACACCTTC.

This clonotype was seen a few times. The rearrangement uses TRBV11-3 and TRBJ2-7; 8 nucleotides match TRBD2. The length of the CDR3 is 15 residues. V was clipped by 5 bases and J by 2 bases; unmatched bases: 8. The germline CDR1 and CDR2 sequences are SGHNT and YENEEA. Here the CDR3 reads CASSPLSGNTYEQYF. CDR3 DNA sequence: TGTGCCAGCAGCCCTCTTAGCGGGAACACCTACGAGCAGTACTTC.

The rearrangement links TRBV5-1 to TRBJ2-7; no reliable D call. The CDR3 spans 13 residues. Trimming removed 1 base at V and 2 bases at J, with 7 bases between. Germline CDR1 reads SGHRS; CDR2 reads YFSETQ. DNA for the CDR3: TGCGCCAGCAGCTTGTCCCTAACCTACGAGCAGTACTTC. Translation gives CASSLSLTYEQYF.

J is TRBJ2-3 and V is TRBV12-3 or TRBV12-4; D not resolved. The V end was cut by 6 bases, the J end by 1 base, with 14 bases between. The CDR3 length is 15 residues. The CDR3 protein is CASSPVSVGTDTQYF. CDR3 sequence (DNA): TGTGCCAGCAGCCCGGTTTCGGTGGGCACAGATACGCAGTATTTT.

The chain joins TRBV20-1 to TRBJ1-4; possibly TRBD1 for D (6 bases). CDR3 length equals 13 residues. From germline, CDR1 is DFQATT and CDR2 SNEGSKA (reference sequence). Trimming left V 3 bases short and J 9 bases short, with 14 bases between. The CDR3 here is CSARTGREKKLFF. CDR3 sequence (DNA): TGCAGTGCTAGGACAGGAAGAGAGAAAAAACTGTTTTTT.

This clonotype occurred a few times. The chain links TRBV20-1 to TRBJ2-3, with TRBD1 as a possible D gene (5 bases). Germline loops: CDR1 DFQATT, CDR2 SNEGSKA (reference sequence). There are 15 residues in the CDR3. The V and J ends lost 6 bases and 1 base respectively, with 17 bases between them. CDR3 sequence (DNA): TGCAGTGCACACCTGTCAGGGTGGCGCACAGATACGCAGTATTTT. This sequence encodes CSAHLSGWRTDTQYF.

This clonotype was found a few times. The chain couples TRBV7-2 to TRBJ2-5; 7 nucleotides agree with TRBD2. Germline CDR1 and CDR2: SGHTA and FQGNSA. This CDR3 is built from 15 residues. V trimming: 5 bases; J trimming: 8 bases; junction bases outside the gene matches: 14. The CDR3 DNA sequence: TGTGCCAGCAGCCTCCACCCGGGGGGAGAGACAACCCAGTACTTC. Translation: CASSLHPGGETTQYF.

This clonotype occurred a few times. V and J are TRBV29-1 and TRBJ2-7, with D tentatively TRBD1 (6 bases). Germline V gives CDR1 SQVTM, CDR2 ANQGSEA. The CDR3 is 15 amino acids. V dropped 0 bases and J dropped 2 bases, with 14 bases sitting between them. Written as DNA, the CDR3 is TGCAGCGTTGAAGACTTTGCCAGGGGACCCTACGAGCAGTACTTC. It yields the protein CSVEDFARGPYEQYF.

The V gene is TRBV2, the J gene TRBJ1-2; possible D gene TRBD1, 5 bases. V dropped 7 bases and J dropped 6 bases, with 18 bases sitting between them. The CDR3 has 14 amino acids. Per germline, CDR1 SNHLY and CDR2 FYNNEI. The CDR3 loop is CASTYMEWGDGYTF. The CDR3 bases are TGTGCCAGCACCTATATGGAGTGGGGGGATGGCTACACCTTC.

This clonotype was detected a few times. The chain employs TRBV7-2 and TRBJ2-2; 7 nucleotides line up with TRBD2. This CDR3 has 19 residues. CDR1 SGHTA and CDR2 FQGNSA come from the germline V gene. The V segment lost 4 bases and the J segment 4 bases; nucleotides outside the gene matches: 18. The CDR3 spells CASSSTKRGLAASTGELFF. The DNA for the CDR3 is TGTGCCAGCAGCTCCACCAAAAGGGGCCTAGCGGCTTCCACCGGGGAGCTGTTTTTT.

The genes are TRBV7-2 and TRBJ1-2, with unresolved D. Germline V CDR1 and CDR2: SGHTA, FQGNSA. The CDR3 is 12 residues long. V gave up 2 bases and J gave up 5 bases, with 6 bases separating them. In DNA, the CDR3 is TGTGCCAGCAGCTTACGTCAGTATGGCTACACCTTC. It translates to CASSLRQYGYTF.

The rearrangement joins TRBV29-1 to TRBJ1-3, with 8 bases matching TRBD1. The CDR3 contains 13 residues. J gave up 6 bases and V 7 bases, and 8 bases lay outside the gene matches. In germline, CDR1 is SQVTM, CDR2 ANQGSEA. The CDR3 DNA sequence: TGCAGCGCCGTGGACAGGGAGGTAAACACCATATATTTT. Residues: CSAVDREVNTIYF.

This clonotype was detected only a few times. The chain recombines TRBV12-3 or TRBV12-4 with TRBJ2-5; tentative D call: TRBD2 (6 bases). The germline V and J ends were trimmed by 6 bases and 5 bases, with 16 bases remaining between them. The CDR3 is 14 residues long. The CDR3: CASSPGRGMETQYF. CDR3 sequence (DNA): TGTGCCAGCAGCCCGGGACGGGGGATGGAGACCCAGTACTTC.

This chain links TRBV7-2 with TRBJ2-1; 8 nucleotides agree with TRBD2. Unmatched junction bases numbered 10, after V lost 8 bases and J lost 7 bases. This CDR3 comprises 14 residues. Per the germline V gene, CDR1 is SGHTA and CDR2 is FQGNSA. CDR3 in amino acids: CASGITSGVNEQFF. The CDR3 DNA reads as TGTGCCAGCGGCATTACTAGCGGAGTGAATGAGCAGTTCTTC.

The sample holds a few counts of this clonotype. The chain employs TRBV19 and TRBJ2-7, with D perhaps TRBD2 (5 bases). CDR1 and CDR2 (germline): LNHDA, SQIVND (reference sequence). Trimming took off 2 bases at V and 0 bases at J, with 17 bases between the two ends. The CDR3 loop spans 17 amino acids. The CDR3: CASSITPRGWTSYEQYF. For the CDR3, the DNA is TGTGCCAGTAGTATAACCCCTCGGGGATGGACCTCCTACGAGCAGTACTTC.

In this sample, this clonotype turned up a few times. The chain uses TRBV4-2 and TRBJ2-3; D may be TRBD2 (5 bases). Germline V gives CDR1 LGHNA, CDR2 YNFKEQ. This CDR3 region has 14 residues. Trimming took off 0 bases at V and 10 bases at J, with 14 bases between the two ends. Here the CDR3 reads CASSQDLEGRAQYF. The CDR3 region has the DNA TGTGCCAGCAGCCAAGATCTTGAGGGAAGGGCGCAGTATTTT.

This clonotype was counted a few times. The chain has TRBV5-1 and TRBJ2-7; tentatively, D is TRBD1 or TRBD2 (5 bases each). Germline CDR1 SGHRS, CDR2 YFSETQ. This CDR3 is built from 13 residues. Trimming pared 2 bases from V and 9 bases from J, leaving 15 bases between. The CDR3 sequence is CASSFWGTGWQYF. CDR3 coding DNA: TGCGCCAGCAGCTTCTGGGGGACGGGTTGGCAGTACTTC.

The chain recombines TRBV5-1 with TRBJ2-2, with D possibly being TRBD1 (6 bases). The germline V gene encodes CDR1 SGHRS and CDR2 YFSETQ. This CDR3 contains 14 residues. V was pared by 4 bases and J by 9 bases, with 16 bases between. The CDR3 DNA reads as TGCGCCAGCAGCGGGACCGGGACATCTAGGGAGCTGTTTTTT. Amino acids: CASSGTGTSRELFF.